The 18 T cell receptor beta chains presented below share a single source sample, sequenced in a study of blood T cell repertoires in COVID-19. The assay was immunoSEQ multiplex PCR, and TCRdb's table has in-frame clones only and misses some. This table has hundreds of thousands of clones, around 83% appearing once. Sequenced: peripheral blood. The receptors stem from a woman in her forties or fifties with acute or convalescent COVID-19.

The chain has TRBV6-6 and TRBJ2-1; 7 bases agree with TRBD2. The ends lost 6 bases at V and 6 bases at J; junction bases unmatched: 8. Germline CDR1 and CDR2: MNHNY and SVGAGI (reference sequence). This CDR3 contains 14 residues. CDR3 sequence reads: CASSGAGRLNEQFF. The CDR3 bases are TGTGCCAGCAGCGGAGCGGGAAGGCTCAATGAGCAGTTCTTC.

This chain links TRBV5-4 with TRBJ2-3; tentatively, D is TRBD2 (6 bases). CDR1 and CDR2 from the germline V gene are SGHNT and YYREEE (reference sequence). This CDR3 contains 15 residues. Trimming took 4 bases from V and 2 from J, leaving 14 bases between them. The CDR3 nucleotides read TGTGCCAGCAGCCCCTCGGGACTTACCACAGATACGCAGTATTTT. It is translated as CASSPSGLTTDTQYF.

The chain carries TRBV19 and TRBJ2-2; a possible D gene is TRBD1 (5 bases). V dropped 6 bases and J dropped 6 bases, with 17 bases sitting between them. Germline V lookup: CDR1 LNHDA, CDR2 SQIVND (reference sequence). This CDR3 region has 15 residues. The CDR3 reads CASSSDQGVPGELFF. CDR3 DNA: TGTGCCAGTAGCTCGGACCAAGGGGTTCCCGGGGAGCTGTTTTTT.

The genes are TRBV27 and TRBJ2-1; 8 nucleotides match TRBD2. Germline CDR1 MNHEY, CDR2 SMNVEV (reference sequence). V lost 0 bases and J lost 6; bases outside the gene matches: 7. The CDR3 loop spans 16 amino acids. DNA for the CDR3: TGTGCCAGCAGTTTATCCGGGACTAGGGGCGGCAATGAGCAGTTCTTC. Encoded protein: CASSLSGTRGGNEQFF.

The gene calls are TRBV10-3 and TRBJ1-3; a possible D gene is TRBD1 (6 bases). With 7 bases removed from V and 0 bases from J, the gap between germline ends came to 10 bases. CDR1 and CDR2 from the germline V gene are ENHRY and SYGVKD. The CDR3 is 14 amino acids. CDR3 DNA: TGTGCCATCAAACCAGGGGACTCTGGAAACACCATATATTTT. Protein sequence: CAIKPGDSGNTIYF.

The chain is built from TRBV19 and TRBJ2-1, with a weak D call TRBD1 (5 bases). This CDR3 has 16 residues. Between the trimmed V and J ends, which lost 6 bases and 6 bases, there was a span of 21 bases. CDR1 and CDR2 (germline): LNHDA, SQIVND (reference sequence). The CDR3 loop reads CASSDKAGWIVNEQFF. In nucleotides, the CDR3 is TGTGCCAGTAGCGATAAGGCAGGGTGGATCGTCAATGAGCAGTTCTTC.

The chain has TRBV11-3 and TRBJ2-5, with 13 nucleotides matching TRBD2. Germline CDR1 is SGHNT and CDR2 is YENEEA. V gave up 4 bases and J gave up 0 bases; unmatched junction bases: 5. The CDR3 sequence is 17 residues long. The CDR3: CASSSGLAGVYQETQYF. In nucleotides, the CDR3 is TGTGCCAGCAGCTCAGGACTAGCGGGAGTCTACCAAGAGACCCAGTACTTC.

The chain employs TRBV30 and TRBJ2-7; a possible D gene is TRBD1 (7 bases). Germline CDR1 is GTSNPN and CDR2 is SVGIG (reference sequence). This CDR3 region has 13 residues. Trimming removed 3 bases at V and 3 bases at J, with 12 bases between. CDR3 sequence: CAWSAGQIYEQYF. For the CDR3, the DNA is TGTGCCTGGAGCGCGGGACAGATCTACGAGCAGTACTTC. Variable domain in full (rest from reference TRBV30 and TRBJ2-7): SQTIHQWPATLVQPVGSPLSLECTVEGTSNPNLYWYRQAAGRGLQLLFYSVGIGQISSEVPQNLSASRPQDRQFILSSKKLLLSDSGFYLCAWSAGQIYEQYFGPGTRLTVT.

J is TRBJ1-4 and V is TRBV11-2; 8 bases match TRBD1. This CDR3 is built from 14 residues. Looked up from germline, CDR1 is SGHAT and CDR2 is FQNNGV. Losses at the gene ends were 2 bases for V and 13 bases for J; bases not matched to a gene: 9. CDR3 in DNA: TGTGCCAGCAGCTTAACAGGGGGGTTGAGTCGACTGTTTTTT. It translates to CASSLTGGLSRLFF.

This clone appeared once. The DNA for the CDR3 is TGTGCCAGCTCACGAGGGTCGGTTGGATCAGATACGCAGTATTTT. It specifies CASSRGSVGSDTQYF. The chain employs TRBV18 and TRBJ2-3, with D perhaps TRBD2 (5 bases). The V gene's germline CDR1 is KGHSH and CDR2 LQKENI. This CDR3 spans 15 amino acids. V lost 4 bases, J lost 4 bases, and 15 bases lay in between. The whole variable domain, filled in from reference TRBV18 and TRBJ2-3, reads NAGVMQNPRHLVRRRGQEARLRCSPMKGHSHVYWYRQLPEEGLKFMVYLQKENIIDESGMPKERFSAEFPKEGPSILRIQQVVRGDSAAYFCASSRGSVGSDTQYFGPGTRLTVL.

The V and J genes are TRBV28 and TRBJ1-2; D uncertain. Trimming removed 3 bases from V and 2 bases from J, with 7 bases in between. Germline CDR1 and CDR2: MDHEN and SYDVKM. This CDR3 comprises 13 residues. The CDR3: CASSFWQNYGYTF. Written as DNA, the CDR3 is TGTGCCAGCAGTTTTTGGCAAAACTATGGCTACACCTTC.

The J gene is TRBJ2-5, the V gene TRBV5-4; D is possibly TRBD2 (5 bases). The V gene's germline CDR1 is SGHNT and CDR2 YYREEE (reference sequence). This CDR3 spans 13 amino acids. The V end lost 5 bases, the J end lost 5 bases, and 13 bases lay between the germline ends. CDR3 DNA sequence: TGTGCCAGCAGTCCCCGGGATAGCGAGACCCAGTACTTC. Its protein product is CASSPRDSETQYF.

The chain links TRBV3-1 (or the pseudogene TRBV3-2) to TRBJ1-5; 9 bases align to TRBD1. Germline trimming cut 1 base from V and 6 bases from J; bases unmatched to any gene: 4. The CDR3 runs 15 residues. Germline loops: CDR1 LGHDT, CDR2 YNNKEL (reference sequence). The CDR3 region is CASSQGQGGSQPQHF. Written as DNA, the CDR3 is TGTGCCAGCAGCCAAGGACAGGGGGGGAGTCAGCCCCAGCATTTT.

V is TRBV19 and J is TRBJ2-6; 9 bases are shared with TRBD1. From germline, CDR1 is LNHDA and CDR2 SQIVND (reference sequence). Trimming at V came to 4 bases and at J to 1 base, leaving 2 bases not matched to a gene. CDR3 length: 16 residues. CDR3 DNA: TGTGCCAGTAGTACCGGGACAGGGTCTGGGGCCAACGTCCTGACTTTC. Protein sequence: CASSTGTGSGANVLTF.

In its sample, this clone ranks as medium-sized. The rearrangement joins TRBV4-1 to TRBJ1-1, with D possibly TRBD1 on 5 matching bases. CDR3 length: 14 amino acids. V was shortened by 0 bases and J by 1 base, with 6 bases between the two germline ends. Per the germline V gene, CDR1 is MGHRA and CDR2 is YSYEKL. The CDR3 DNA is TGCGCCAGCAGCCAAGAAACAGGGAACACTGAAGCTTTCTTT. It specifies CASSQETGNTEAFF.

V usage is TRBV11-3 and J usage is TRBJ2-7; 9 bases align to TRBD2. Germline V gives CDR1 SGHNT, CDR2 YENEEA. Trimming removed 6 bases from V and 3 bases from J; junction bases left unmatched: 12. The CDR3 length is 16 residues. CDR3 nucleotide sequence: TGTGCCAGCAGTCAACTTAGCGGGAGAGGGTTCTACGAGCAGTACTTC. Encoded protein: CASSQLSGRGFYEQYF.

The V call is TRBV28, the J call TRBJ1-5, with 7 bases that match TRBD1. The CDR3 consists of 12 residues. The germline CDR1 and CDR2 sequences are MDHEN and SYDVKM. Trimming took 11 bases from V and 4 from J; bases not matched to a gene: 5. CDR3 in amino acids: CAGGTVNQPQHF. The CDR3, as DNA: TGTGCCGGAGGGACAGTAAATCAGCCCCAGCATTTT.

There are many counts of this clone. The genes are TRBV27 and TRBJ2-7; 7 bases are shared with TRBD2. Germline V gives CDR1 MNHEY, CDR2 SMNVEV (reference sequence). V lost 1 base and J lost 2; bases outside the gene matches: 8. The CDR3 extends over 16 amino acids. The CDR3 here is CASSLLGGRAPYEQYF. The CDR3 DNA follows: TGTGCCAGCAGTTTATTGGGAGGGAGGGCCCCCTACGAGCAGTACTTC.